The 26 T cell receptor beta chains in this list originate from one sample, sequenced in a study of PD-1 blockade in classical Hodgkin lymphoma. In every patient, relapse followed autologous stem cell transplantation, while exposure to brentuximab vedotin differed. Assay: immunoSEQ multiplex PCR; the TCRdb copy retains only in-frame clones and omits some. The table includes about 90,000 clones, about nine tenths detected once. The sequenced sample was peripheral blood mononuclear cells (PBMCs), obtained before the second cycle of nivolumab. These receptor sequences come from a human donor with classical Hodgkin lymphoma.

This chain joins TRBV5-1 and TRBJ2-5, with 9 bases matching TRBD2. Germline V lookup: CDR1 SGHRS, CDR2 YFSETQ. The CDR3 is 15 residues long. Unmatched junction bases numbered 7, after V lost 2 bases and J lost 5 bases. Written as DNA, the CDR3 is TGCGCCAGCAGCTTAGCGGGAGGAACCTCCGAGACCCAGTACTTC. Its translation: CASSLAGGTSETQYF.

The J gene is TRBJ2-1, the V gene TRBV5-8; 9 bases match TRBD2. V lost 0 bases, J lost 9 bases, and 1 base stayed unmatched. This CDR3 has 13 amino acids. Germline V gene lookup returns CDR1 SGHTS and CDR2 YDEGEE. CDR3 protein: CASSLELAGEQFF. Written as DNA, the CDR3 is TGTGCCAGCAGCTTGGAACTAGCGGGTGAGCAGTTCTTC.

The chain joins TRBV6-6 to TRBJ2-1; 7 nucleotides align to TRBD2. This CDR3 comprises 15 residues. Losses at the gene ends were 2 bases for V and 2 bases for J; bases not matched to a gene: 3. The germline CDR1 and CDR2 sequences are MNHNY and SVGAGI (reference sequence). CDR3 sequence (DNA): TGTGCCAGCAGTTACGCGGGAGAAACCTACAATGAGCAGTTCTTC. It codes for CASSYAGETYNEQFF.

This clone appeared a single time. The CDR3 bases are TGTGCCAGCAAGGGGGTGCTAGCGGGAGAATCGAAAGAGACCCAGTACTTC. It yields the protein CASKGVLAGESKETQYF. The chain is built from TRBV18 and TRBJ2-5; 10 bases agree with TRBD2. The V segment lost 8 bases and the J segment 3 bases; nucleotides outside the gene matches: 15. In germline, CDR1 is KGHSH, CDR2 LQKENI. The CDR3 consists of 17 residues.

The chain carries TRBV19 and TRBJ2-1; TRBD2 matches at 12 bases. This CDR3 comprises 15 residues. Germline V gene sequence: CDR1 LNHDA, CDR2 SQIVND (reference sequence). V trimming: 7 bases; J trimming: 4 bases; junction bases outside the gene matches: 5. CDR3 bases: TGTGCCAGTACCACCACTAGCGGGAGGTACAATGAGCAGTTCTTC. Protein: CASTTTSGRYNEQFF.

The chain combines TRBV4-1 with TRBJ2-7, with TRBD2 matching 10 bases. From germline, CDR1 is MGHRA and CDR2 YSYEKL. The ends lost 2 bases at V and 2 bases at J; junction bases unmatched: 12. The CDR3 spans 18 residues. The CDR3 region has the DNA TGCGCCAGCAGCCAAATAGGGTGGACTAGCGGCACCGCCTACGAGCAGTACTTC. It specifies CASSQIGWTSGTAYEQYF.

There are a few counts of this clone. This sequence joins TRBV7-8 and TRBJ1-2; no reliable D call. Trimming left V 6 bases short and J 0 bases short, with 11 bases between. Looked up from germline, CDR1 is SGHVS and CDR2 is FQNEAQ. The CDR3 is made up of 14 amino acids. The CDR3 sequence: CASRVAGPNYGYTF. CDR3 nucleotide sequence: TGTGCCAGCAGGGTCGCAGGACCTAACTATGGCTACACCTTC.

The chain employs TRBV7-2 and TRBJ2-3; D is possibly TRBD1 or TRBD2 (6 bases each). Germline V gene lookup returns CDR1 SGHTA and CDR2 FQGNSA. The CDR3 is made up of 17 amino acids. Trimming took off 1 base at V and 0 bases at J, with 14 bases between the two ends. CDR3 DNA: TGTGCCAGCAGCTTAGTAGGGGGGAAGTTAAGCACAGATACGCAGTATTTT. It encodes CASSLVGGKLSTDTQYF.

In this sample, this clone turned up once. The chain joins TRBV6-1 to TRBJ2-5, with D possibly being TRBD1 or TRBD2 (6 bases each). This CDR3 contains 16 residues. The V and J ends lost 1 base and 5 bases respectively, with 17 bases between them. CDR1 is MNHNS and CDR2 is SASEGT in the germline V gene. CDR3 sequence: CASSEVKGGGLETQYF. CDR3 DNA: TGTGCCAGCAGTGAAGTTAAGGGGGGTGGGTTGGAGACCCAGTACTTC.

The chain recombines TRBV19 with TRBJ2-1; 7 bases agree with TRBD2. CDR3 length equals 19 residues. With 3 bases clipped from V and 3 bases from J, the junction kept 17 bases outside the gene matches. The germline CDR1 and CDR2 sequences are LNHDA and SQIVND (reference sequence). The CDR3 DNA is TGTGCCAGTAGTATCCTATCCGAAGAGTTCGGCGGGAGCTACAATGAGCAGTTCTTC. This codes for CASSILSEEFGGSYNEQFF.

This chain connects TRBV7-6 to TRBJ2-1; a weak D match, TRBD2 (5 bases). Germline V CDR1 and CDR2: SGHVS, FNYEAQ. Trimming removed 8 bases from V and 3 bases from J, with 17 bases in between. CDR3 length: 15 amino acids. DNA for the CDR3: TGTGCCAGCGCTAGAGGTCCTAGCAGCTACAATGAGCAGTTCTTC. Translating it yields CASARGPSSYNEQFF. Together with reference TRBV7-6 and TRBJ2-1, the CDR3 gives the full variable domain: GAGVSQSPRYKVTKRGQDVALRCDPISGHVSLYWYRQALGQGPEFLTYFNYEAQQDKSGLPNDRFSAERPEGSISTLTIQRTEQRDSAMYRCASARGPSSYNEQFFGPGTRLTVL.

The chain is built from TRBV25-1 and TRBJ2-1; 7 nucleotides agree with TRBD2. The CDR3 is 15 residues long. CDR1 MGHDK and CDR2 SYGVNS come from the germline V gene. Trimming at V came to 2 bases and at J to 7 bases, leaving 8 bases not matched to a gene. The CDR3, as DNA: TGTGCCAGCAGTGAAGCGGGAGAGGTCAGGAATGAGCAGTTCTTC. Protein: CASSEAGEVRNEQFF.

V and J are TRBV7-9 and TRBJ1-4, with TRBD1 identical over 10 bases. Looked up from germline, CDR1 is SEHNR and CDR2 is FQNEAQ (reference sequence). J was trimmed by 6 bases and V by 6 bases; bases with no gene match: 4. The CDR3 covers 14 residues. The CDR3 loop is CASSSGTGDEKLFF. The CDR3, as DNA: TGTGCCAGCAGTTCCGGGACAGGGGATGAAAAACTGTTTTTT.

The chain recombines TRBV5-8 with TRBJ2-1; TRBD1 is a possible D gene (6 bases). CDR1 is SGHTS and CDR2 is YDEGEE in the germline V gene. V lost 4 bases, J lost 1 base, and 15 bases lay in between. This CDR3 spans 16 amino acids. The CDR3 coding sequence is TGTGCCAGCAGCCCCCAAGACAGGCAGTCCTACAATGAGCAGTTCTTC. It is translated as CASSPQDRQSYNEQFF.

This rearrangement joins TRBV4-2 to TRBJ2-7, with 13 bases matching TRBD2. The CDR3 contains 19 residues. V was clipped by 0 bases and J by 4 bases; unmatched bases: 12. Per the germline V gene, CDR1 is LGHNA and CDR2 is YNFKEQ. CDR3 nucleotide sequence: TGTGCCAGCAGCCAAGATCCGGGGGAGGGACTAGCGGGACGGTACGAGCAGTACTTC. Its translation is CASSQDPGEGLAGRYEQYF.

The V and J genes are TRBV29-1 and TRBJ2-2; 12 nucleotides line up with TRBD2. Looked up from germline, CDR1 is SQVTM and CDR2 is ANQGSEA. The CDR3 covers 14 residues. With V trimmed by 7 bases and J by 7 bases, 7 bases remained unmatched. The CDR3 here is CSGLLAGGHGELFF. In nucleotides, the CDR3 is TGCAGCGGACTACTAGCGGGAGGTCACGGGGAGCTGTTTTTT.

The rearrangement links TRBV18 to TRBJ1-1, with 7 bases matching TRBD1. Germline values: CDR1 KGHSH, CDR2 LQKENI. V gave up 2 bases and J gave up 3 bases; unmatched junction bases: 12. There are 17 residues in the CDR3. This CDR3 is CASSPRRTGVWDTEAFF. CDR3 nucleotides: TGTGCCAGCTCACCAAGGAGAACAGGGGTATGGGACACTGAAGCTTTCTTT.

This chain uses TRBV21-1 with TRBJ2-7; the DNA was not compared with TRBD2, the D call given in the table. TRBV21-1 is annotated as a pseudogene. The CDR3 has 13 residues. The CDR3 loop reads CASSTNPSHEQYF. For the CDR3, the DNA is TGTGCCAGCAGCACTAATCCCTCACACGAGCAGTACTTC.

The chain couples TRBV19 to TRBJ1-5; weak D call: TRBD1 (5 bases). This CDR3 region has 16 residues. Germline CDR1 LNHDA, CDR2 SQIVND (reference sequence). Trimming took 8 bases from V and 0 from J, leaving 17 bases between them. This CDR3 is CASWATGTFSNQPQHF. The CDR3 DNA reads TGTGCCAGTTGGGCGACCGGGACGTTTAGCAATCAGCCCCAGCATTTT.

The chain combines TRBV6-4 with TRBJ1-1; 8 positions agree with TRBD1. The V segment lost 6 bases and the J segment 7 bases; nucleotides outside the gene matches: 10. The CDR3 runs 14 residues. Germline lookup yields CDR1 MRHNA and CDR2 SNTAGT. CDR3 nucleotides: TGTGCCAGCAGCCCGACCCGGACAGGGAGTGAAGCTTTCTTT. Its translation: CASSPTRTGSEAFF.

The J gene is TRBJ2-7, the V gene TRBV9, with D tentatively TRBD2 (6 bases). The V gene's germline CDR1 is SGDLS and CDR2 YYNGEE. The germline V and J ends were trimmed by 3 bases and 7 bases, with 17 bases remaining between them. The CDR3 extends over 14 amino acids. CDR3 region: CASSAREGGWEQYF. The CDR3 DNA is TGTGCCAGCAGCGCCAGAGAGGGAGGATGGGAGCAGTACTTC.

The V call is TRBV6-1, the J call TRBJ1-1, with 7 nucleotides matching TRBD1. Germline V gene data show CDR1 as MNHNS and CDR2 as SASEGT. The ends lost 1 base at V and 10 bases at J; junction bases unmatched: 6. This CDR3 is 13 amino acids long. The CDR3 DNA reads as TGTGCCAGCAGTGAAGGTACCAGGGGGGTAGCTTTCTTT. Protein sequence: CASSEGTRGVAFF.

This clone was recorded a few times. The rearrangement uses TRBV6-5 and TRBJ2-7; maybe TRBD2 (5 bases). With 0 bases removed from V and 6 bases from J, the gap between germline ends came to 18 bases. Germline CDR1 reads MNHEY; CDR2 reads SVGAGI. The CDR3 is 16 amino acids. The CDR3 bases are TGTGCCAGCAGTTACTCGGCAGGACTGAGCATAAGCGAGCAGTACTTC. As protein: CASSYSAGLSISEQYF.

V and J are TRBV28 and TRBJ1-2, with D possibly TRBD1 on 6 matching bases. V was trimmed by 10 bases and J by 8 bases, leaving 20 bases between them. The CDR3 covers 13 residues. Looked up from germline, CDR1 is MDHEN and CDR2 is SYDVKM. CDR3 coding DNA: TGTGCCACGCTAGAGGGGACAAGGCAGGGCTACACCTTC. The encoded protein is CATLEGTRQGYTF.

This chain connects TRBV6-1 to TRBJ2-7; 14 bases are shared with TRBD2. CDR1 is MNHNS and CDR2 is SASEGT in the germline V gene. V gave up 4 bases and J gave up 5 bases; unmatched junction bases: 4. This CDR3 has 15 residues. DNA for the CDR3: TGTGCCAGCAGTGTCGGGACTAGCGGGAGCCACGAGCAGTACTTC. Translating gives CASSVGTSGSHEQYF.

This chain connects TRBV27 to TRBJ2-3; no clear D gene. This CDR3 has 14 residues. From germline, CDR1 is MNHEY and CDR2 SMNVEV (reference sequence). V dropped 1 base and J dropped 1 base, with 6 bases sitting between them. CDR3 loop: CASSLLGRTDTQYF. The CDR3, as DNA: TGTGCCAGCAGTTTATTAGGACGCACAGATACGCAGTATTTT.